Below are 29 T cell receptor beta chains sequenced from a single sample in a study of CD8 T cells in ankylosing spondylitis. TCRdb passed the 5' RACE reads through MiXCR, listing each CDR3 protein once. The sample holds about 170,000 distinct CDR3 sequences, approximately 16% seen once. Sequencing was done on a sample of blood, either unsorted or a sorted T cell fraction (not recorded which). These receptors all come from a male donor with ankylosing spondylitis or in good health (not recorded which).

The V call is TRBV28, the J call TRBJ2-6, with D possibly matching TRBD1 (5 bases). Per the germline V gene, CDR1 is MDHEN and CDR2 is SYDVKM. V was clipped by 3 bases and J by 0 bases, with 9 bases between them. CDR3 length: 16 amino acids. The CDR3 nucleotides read TGTGCCAGCAGTTTCAGGGCCTCCTCTGGGGCCAACGTCCTGACTTTC. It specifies CASSFRASSGANVLTF.

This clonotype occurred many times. CDR3 DNA sequence: TGTGCCAGCAGTTTAGACCGGGATGGGGAGCAGTACTTC. Amino acid sequence: CASSLDRDGEQYF. The V call is TRBV27, the J call TRBJ2-7; weak D call: TRBD2 (5 bases). Trimming removed 2 bases at V and 7 bases at J, with 12 bases between. The CDR3 sequence is 13 residues long. From germline, CDR1 is MNHEY and CDR2 SMNVEV (reference sequence).

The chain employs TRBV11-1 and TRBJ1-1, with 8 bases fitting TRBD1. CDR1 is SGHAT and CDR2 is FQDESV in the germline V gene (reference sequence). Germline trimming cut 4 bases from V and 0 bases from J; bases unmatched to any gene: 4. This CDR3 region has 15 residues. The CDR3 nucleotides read TGTGCCAGCAGCTCCCGGACAGGGCTGAACACTGAAGCTTTCTTT. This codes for CASSSRTGLNTEAFF.

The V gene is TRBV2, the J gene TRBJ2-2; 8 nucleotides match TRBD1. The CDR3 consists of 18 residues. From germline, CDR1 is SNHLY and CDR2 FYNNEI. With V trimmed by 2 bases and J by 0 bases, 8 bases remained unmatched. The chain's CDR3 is CASSEWGQVSPNTGELFF. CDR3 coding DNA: TGTGCCAGCAGTGAATGGGGACAGGTTAGCCCGAACACCGGGGAGCTGTTTTTT.

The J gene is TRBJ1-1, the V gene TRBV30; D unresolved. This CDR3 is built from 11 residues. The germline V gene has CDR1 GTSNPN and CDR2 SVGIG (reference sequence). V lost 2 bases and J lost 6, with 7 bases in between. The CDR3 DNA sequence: TGTGCCTGGAGTTTCCAACCTGAAGCTTTCTTT. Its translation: CAWSFQPEAFF.

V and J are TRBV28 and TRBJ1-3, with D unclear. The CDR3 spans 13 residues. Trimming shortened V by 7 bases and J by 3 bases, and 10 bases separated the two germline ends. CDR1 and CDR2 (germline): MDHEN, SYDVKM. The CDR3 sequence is CASNTPSGNTIYF. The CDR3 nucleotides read TGTGCCAGCAACACCCCGAGTGGAAACACCATATATTTT.

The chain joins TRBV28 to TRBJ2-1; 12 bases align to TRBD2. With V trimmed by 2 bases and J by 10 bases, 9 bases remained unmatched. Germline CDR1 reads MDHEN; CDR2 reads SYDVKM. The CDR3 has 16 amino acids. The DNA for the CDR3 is TGTGCCAGCAGTTTAGGCCTAGCGGGAGGGCCGGGGGAGCAGTTCTTC. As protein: CASSLGLAGGPGEQFF.

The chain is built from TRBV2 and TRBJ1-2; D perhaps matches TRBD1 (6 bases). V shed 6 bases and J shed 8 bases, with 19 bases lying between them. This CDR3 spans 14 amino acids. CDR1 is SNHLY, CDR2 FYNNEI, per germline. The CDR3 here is CASSSFRDNLGYTF. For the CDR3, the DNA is TGTGCCAGCAGCAGCTTCCGGGACAACCTCGGCTACACCTTC.

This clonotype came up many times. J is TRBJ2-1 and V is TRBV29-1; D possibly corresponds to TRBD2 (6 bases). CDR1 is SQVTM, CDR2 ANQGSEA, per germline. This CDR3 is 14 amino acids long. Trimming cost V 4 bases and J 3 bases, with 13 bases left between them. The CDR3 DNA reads TGCAGCGTTGTTGGCGGGAAATTCTACAATGAGCAGTTCTTC. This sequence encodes CSVVGGKFYNEQFF.

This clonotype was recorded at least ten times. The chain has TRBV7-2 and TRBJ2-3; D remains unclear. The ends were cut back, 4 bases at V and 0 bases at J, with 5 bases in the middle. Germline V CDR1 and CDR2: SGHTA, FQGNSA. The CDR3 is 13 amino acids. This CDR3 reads CASSYTSTDTQYF. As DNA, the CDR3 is TGTGCCAGCAGCTACACTAGCACAGATACGCAGTATTTT.

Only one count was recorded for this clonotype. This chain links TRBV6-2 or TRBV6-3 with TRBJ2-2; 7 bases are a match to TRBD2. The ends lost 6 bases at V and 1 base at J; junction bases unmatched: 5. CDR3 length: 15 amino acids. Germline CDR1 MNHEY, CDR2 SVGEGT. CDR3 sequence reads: CASSTASGNTGELFF. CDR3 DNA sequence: TGTGCCAGCAGCACCGCTAGCGGGAACACCGGGGAGCTGTTTTTT.

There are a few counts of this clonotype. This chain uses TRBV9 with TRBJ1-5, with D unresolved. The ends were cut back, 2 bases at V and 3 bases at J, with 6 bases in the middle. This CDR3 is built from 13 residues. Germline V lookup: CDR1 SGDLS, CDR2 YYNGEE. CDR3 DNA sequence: TGTGCCAGCAGCGTGGGCCCCAATCAGCCCCAGCATTTT. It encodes CASSVGPNQPQHF.

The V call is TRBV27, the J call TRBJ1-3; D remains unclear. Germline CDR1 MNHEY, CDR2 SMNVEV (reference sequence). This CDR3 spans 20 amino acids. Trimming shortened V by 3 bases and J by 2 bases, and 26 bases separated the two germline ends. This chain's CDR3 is CASSFIDPHQNPGAGNTIYF. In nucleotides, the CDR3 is TGTGCCAGCAGTTTCATCGACCCACACCAAAACCCGGGAGCTGGAAACACCATATATTTT.

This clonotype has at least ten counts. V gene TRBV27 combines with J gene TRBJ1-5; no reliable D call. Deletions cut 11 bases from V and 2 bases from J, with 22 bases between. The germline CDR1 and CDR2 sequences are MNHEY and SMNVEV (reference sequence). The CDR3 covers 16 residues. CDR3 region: CALEPVGGSGNQPQHF. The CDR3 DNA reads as TGTGCCTTAGAGCCAGTGGGAGGGTCCGGCAATCAGCCCCAGCATTTT.

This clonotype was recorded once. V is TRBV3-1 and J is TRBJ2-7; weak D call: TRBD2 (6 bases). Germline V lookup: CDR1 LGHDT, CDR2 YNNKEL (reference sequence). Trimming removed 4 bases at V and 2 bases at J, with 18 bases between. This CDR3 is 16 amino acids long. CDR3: CASSPAGRRGPYEQYF. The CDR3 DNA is TGTGCCAGCAGCCCAGCCGGAAGGAGGGGCCCCTACGAGCAGTACTTC.

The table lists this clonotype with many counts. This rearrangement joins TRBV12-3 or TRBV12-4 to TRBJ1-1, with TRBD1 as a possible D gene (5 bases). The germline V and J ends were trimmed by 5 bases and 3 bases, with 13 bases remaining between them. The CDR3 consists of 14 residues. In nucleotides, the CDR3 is TGTGCCAGCAGTCTCAGGGTAAGGGACACTGAAGCTTTCTTT. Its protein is CASSLRVRDTEAFF.

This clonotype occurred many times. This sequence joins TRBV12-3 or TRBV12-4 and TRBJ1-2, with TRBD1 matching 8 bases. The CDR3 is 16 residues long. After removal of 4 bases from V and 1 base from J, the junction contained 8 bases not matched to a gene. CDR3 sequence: CASSYDPGQVNYGYTF. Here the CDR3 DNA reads TGTGCCAGCAGTTATGACCCGGGACAGGTTAACTATGGCTACACCTTC.

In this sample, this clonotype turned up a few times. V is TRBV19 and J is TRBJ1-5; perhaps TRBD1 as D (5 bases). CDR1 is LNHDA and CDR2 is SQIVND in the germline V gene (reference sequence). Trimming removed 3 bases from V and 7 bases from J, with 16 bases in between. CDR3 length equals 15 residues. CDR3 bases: TGTGCCAGTAGTATTTGGGGGGGTAGTAACCAGCCCCAGCATTTT. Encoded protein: CASSIWGGSNQPQHF.

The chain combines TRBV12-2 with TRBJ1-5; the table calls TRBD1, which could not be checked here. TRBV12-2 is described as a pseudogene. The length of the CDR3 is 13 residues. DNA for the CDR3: TGTGCAAGTCGCCCCCGGACAGGGAGGGCCCAGCATTTT. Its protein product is CASRPRTGRAQHF.

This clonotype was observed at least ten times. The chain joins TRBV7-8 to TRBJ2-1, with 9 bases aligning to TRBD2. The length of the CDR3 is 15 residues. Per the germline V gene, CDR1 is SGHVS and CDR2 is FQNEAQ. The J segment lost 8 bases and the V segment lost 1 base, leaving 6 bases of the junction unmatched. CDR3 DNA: TGTGCCAGCAGCTTAGGAGGCGGGAGGGCCTATGAGCAGTTCTTC. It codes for CASSLGGGRAYEQFF.

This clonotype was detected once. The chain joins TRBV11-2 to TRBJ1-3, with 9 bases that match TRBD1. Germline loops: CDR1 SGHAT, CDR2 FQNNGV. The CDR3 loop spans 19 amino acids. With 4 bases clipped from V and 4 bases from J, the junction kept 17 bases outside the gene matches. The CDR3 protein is CASSSTVGTGKRTGNTIYF. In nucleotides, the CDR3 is TGTGCCAGCAGCTCGACCGTGGGGACAGGGAAAAGGACAGGAAACACCATATATTTT.

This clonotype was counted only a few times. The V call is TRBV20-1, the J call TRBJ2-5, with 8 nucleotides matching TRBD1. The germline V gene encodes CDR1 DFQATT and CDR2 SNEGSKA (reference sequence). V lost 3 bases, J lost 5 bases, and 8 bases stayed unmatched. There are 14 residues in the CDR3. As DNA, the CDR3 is TGCAGTGCTAGCGGGACAGGAAGCGCGGAGACCCAGTACTTC. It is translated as CSASGTGSAETQYF.

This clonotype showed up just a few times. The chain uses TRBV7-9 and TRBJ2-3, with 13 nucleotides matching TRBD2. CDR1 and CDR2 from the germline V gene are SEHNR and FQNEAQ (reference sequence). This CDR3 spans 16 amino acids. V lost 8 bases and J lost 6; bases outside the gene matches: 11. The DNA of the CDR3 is TGTGCCAGCCATTCCGGACTAGCGGGAGTGGTCGATACGCAGTATTTT. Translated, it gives CASHSGLAGVVDTQYF. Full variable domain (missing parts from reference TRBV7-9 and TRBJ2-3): DTGVSQNPRHKITKRGQNVTFRCDPISEHNRLYWYRQTLGQGPEFLTYFQNEAQLEKSRLLSDRFSAERPKGSFSTLEIQRTEQGDSAMYLCASHSGLAGVVDTQYFGPGTRLTVL.

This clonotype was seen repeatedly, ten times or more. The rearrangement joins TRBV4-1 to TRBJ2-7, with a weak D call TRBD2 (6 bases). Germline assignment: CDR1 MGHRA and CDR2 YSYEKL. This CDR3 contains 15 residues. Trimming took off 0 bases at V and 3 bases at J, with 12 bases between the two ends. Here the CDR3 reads CASSQDGLGGYEQYF. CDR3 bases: TGCGCCAGCAGCCAAGATGGGCTGGGGGGCTACGAGCAGTACTTC.

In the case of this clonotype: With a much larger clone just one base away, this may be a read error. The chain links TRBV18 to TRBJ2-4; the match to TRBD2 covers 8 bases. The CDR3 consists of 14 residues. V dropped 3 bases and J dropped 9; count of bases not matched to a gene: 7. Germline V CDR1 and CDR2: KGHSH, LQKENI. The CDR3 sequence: CASSPGLDGVIQYF. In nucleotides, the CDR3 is TGTGCCAGCTCACCGGGACTAGACGGGGTCATTCAGTACTTC.

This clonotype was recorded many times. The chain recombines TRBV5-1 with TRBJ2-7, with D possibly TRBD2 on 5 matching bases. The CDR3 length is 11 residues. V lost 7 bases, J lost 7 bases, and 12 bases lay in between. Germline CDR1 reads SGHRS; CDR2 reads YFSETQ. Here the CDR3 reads CASQDFGEQYF. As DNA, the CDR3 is TGCGCCAGCCAGGACTTCGGGGAGCAGTACTTC.

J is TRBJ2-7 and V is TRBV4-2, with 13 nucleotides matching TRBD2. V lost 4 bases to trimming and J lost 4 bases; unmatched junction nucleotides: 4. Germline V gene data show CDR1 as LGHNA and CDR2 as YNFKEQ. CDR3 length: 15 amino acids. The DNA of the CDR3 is TGTGCCAGCAGCCTTGGGACTAGCGGGAAGTACGAGCAGTACTTC. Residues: CASSLGTSGKYEQYF.

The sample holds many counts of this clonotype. The CDR3 coding sequence is TGTGCCAGCAGTCCCTCGATGAACACCGGGGAGCTGTTTTTT. It is translated as CASSPSMNTGELFF. The chain recombines TRBV12-3 or TRBV12-4 with TRBJ2-2; no clear D. The length of the CDR3 is 14 residues. Trimming left V 5 bases short and J 1 base short, with 8 bases between.

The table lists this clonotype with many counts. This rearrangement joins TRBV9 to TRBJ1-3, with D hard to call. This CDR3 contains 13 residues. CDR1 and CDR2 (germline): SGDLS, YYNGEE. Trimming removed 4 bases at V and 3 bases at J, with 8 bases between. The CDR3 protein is CASSYGDGNTIYF. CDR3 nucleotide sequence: TGTGCCAGCAGCTATGGAGATGGAAACACCATATATTTT.